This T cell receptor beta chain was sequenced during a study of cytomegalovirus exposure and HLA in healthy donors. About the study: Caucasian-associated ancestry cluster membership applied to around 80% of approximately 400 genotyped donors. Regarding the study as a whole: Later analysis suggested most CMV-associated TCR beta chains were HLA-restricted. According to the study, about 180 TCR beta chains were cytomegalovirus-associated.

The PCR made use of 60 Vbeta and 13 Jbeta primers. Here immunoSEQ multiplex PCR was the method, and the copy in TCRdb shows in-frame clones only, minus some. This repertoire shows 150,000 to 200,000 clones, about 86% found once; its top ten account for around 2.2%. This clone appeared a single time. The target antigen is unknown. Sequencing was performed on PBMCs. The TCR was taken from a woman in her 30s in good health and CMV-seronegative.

The CDR3 DNA reads as TGTGCCAGCAGCTTAGCCAGATACACTGAAGCTTTCTTT. Its protein product is CASSLARYTEAFF. This chain uses TRBV7-2 with TRBJ1-1; D ambiguous. Germline assignment: CDR1 SGHTA and CDR2 FQGNSA. Trimming removed 0 bases from V and 3 bases from J, with 5 bases in between. This CDR3 has 13 residues.